This entry features one TCR beta chain sequence. This sample stems from a study of shared clonotypes between healthy human individuals. Study background: The study used three CD4 naive, three CD4 memory, two CD8 naive and one CD8 memory plate per donor.

Assay execution proceeded at the deep level. Per the original data handling: Quality scores were absent from the junction-only immunoSEQ sequences, so filtering differed. Assay used: immunoSEQ multiplex PCR; TCRdb lists only in-frame clones, some missing. V and J calls and clone size are as listed in that table; D and trimming were resolved from the DNA. Seen here are 2 million to 2.5 million clones, around 95% observed once, and the top ten hold approximately 0.13%. Every donor was a Caucasian adult from Nashville, Tennessee. Trimming removed 4 bases from V and 5 bases from J, with 10 bases in between. Germline CDR1 is SGHNT and CDR2 is YYREEE (reference sequence). The length of the CDR3 is 14 residues.

Sequencing input: naive CD4+ T cells sorted from blood. The subset here: CD45RA+ positively selected. This clonotype was obtained from a man between 18 and 29 years old in good health. The chain has TRBV5-4 and TRBJ1-6; possible D gene TRBD1, 6 bases. The DNA for the CDR3 is TGTGCCAGCAGCCCGGACAGTAATAATTCACCCCTCCACTTT. It codes for CASSPDSNNSPLHF.